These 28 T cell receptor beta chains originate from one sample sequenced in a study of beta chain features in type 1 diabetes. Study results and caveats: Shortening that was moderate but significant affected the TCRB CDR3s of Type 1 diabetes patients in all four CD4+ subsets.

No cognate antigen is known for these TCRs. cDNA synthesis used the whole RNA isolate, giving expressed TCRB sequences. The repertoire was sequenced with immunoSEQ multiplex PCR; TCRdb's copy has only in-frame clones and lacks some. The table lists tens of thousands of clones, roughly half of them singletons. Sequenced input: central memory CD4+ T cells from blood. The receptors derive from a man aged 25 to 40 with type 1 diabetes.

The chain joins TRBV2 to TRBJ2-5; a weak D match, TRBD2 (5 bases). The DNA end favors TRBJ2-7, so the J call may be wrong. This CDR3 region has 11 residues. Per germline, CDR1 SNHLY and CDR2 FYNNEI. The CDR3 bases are TGTGCCAGCAGGAGGGAGTACGAGCAGTACTTC. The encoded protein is CASRREYEQYF.

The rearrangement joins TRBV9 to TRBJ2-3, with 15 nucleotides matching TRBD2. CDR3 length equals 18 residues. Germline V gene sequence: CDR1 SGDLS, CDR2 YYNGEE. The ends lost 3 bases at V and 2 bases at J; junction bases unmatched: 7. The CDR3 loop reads CASSGGLAGGFSTDTQYF. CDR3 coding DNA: TGTGCCAGCAGCGGGGGACTAGCGGGGGGTTTCTCCACAGATACGCAGTATTTT. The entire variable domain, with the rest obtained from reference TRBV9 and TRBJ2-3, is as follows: DSGVTQTPKHLITATGQRVTLRCSPRSGDLSVYWYQQSLDQGLQFLIQYYNGEERAKGNILERFSAQQFPDLHSELNLSSLELGDSALYFCASSGGLAGGFSTDTQYFGPGTRLTVL.

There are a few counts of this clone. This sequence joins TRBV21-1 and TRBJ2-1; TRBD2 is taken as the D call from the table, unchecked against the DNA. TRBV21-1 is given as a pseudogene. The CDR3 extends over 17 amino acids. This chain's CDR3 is CASSNASGGATLNEQFF. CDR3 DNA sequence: TGTGCCAGCAGCAACGCGAGCGGGGGGGCGACTTTGAATGAGCAGTTCTTC.

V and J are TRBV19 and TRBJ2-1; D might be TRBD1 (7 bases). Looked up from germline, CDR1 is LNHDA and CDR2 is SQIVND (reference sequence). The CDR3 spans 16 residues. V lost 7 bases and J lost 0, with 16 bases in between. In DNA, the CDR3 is TGTGCCAGTACCCCAGGGGGAGGCCTCTCCTACAATGAGCAGTTCTTC. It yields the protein CASTPGGGLSYNEQFF.

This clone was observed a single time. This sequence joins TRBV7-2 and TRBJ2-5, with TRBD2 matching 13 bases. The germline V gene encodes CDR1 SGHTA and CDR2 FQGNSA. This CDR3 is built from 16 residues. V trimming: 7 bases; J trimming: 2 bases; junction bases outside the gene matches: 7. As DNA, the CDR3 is TGTGCCAGCATCACTAGCGGGGGGGCCCGGCAAGAGACCCAGTACTTC. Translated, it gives CASITSGGARQETQYF.

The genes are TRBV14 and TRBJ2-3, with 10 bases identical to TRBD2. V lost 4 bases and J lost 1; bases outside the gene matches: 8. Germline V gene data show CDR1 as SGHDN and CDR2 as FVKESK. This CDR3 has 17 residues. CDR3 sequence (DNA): TGTGCCAGCAGCCCGTTCCGGACTAGCGGTCGCACAGATACGCAGTATTTT. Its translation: CASSPFRTSGRTDTQYF.

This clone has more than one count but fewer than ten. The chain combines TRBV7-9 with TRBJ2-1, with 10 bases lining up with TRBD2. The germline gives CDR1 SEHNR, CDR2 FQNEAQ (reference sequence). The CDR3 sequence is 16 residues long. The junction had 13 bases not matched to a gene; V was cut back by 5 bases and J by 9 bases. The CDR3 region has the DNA TGTGCCAGCAGCCACGGGACTAGCGTTTTGGACGCTGAGCAGTTCTTC. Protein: CASSHGTSVLDAEQFF. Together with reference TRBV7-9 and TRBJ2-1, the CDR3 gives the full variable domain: DTGVSQNPRHKITKRGQNVTFRCDPISEHNRLYWYRQTLGQGPEFLTYFQNEAQLEKSRLLSDRFSAERPKGSFSTLEIQRTEQGDSAMYLCASSHGTSVLDAEQFFGPGTRLTVL.

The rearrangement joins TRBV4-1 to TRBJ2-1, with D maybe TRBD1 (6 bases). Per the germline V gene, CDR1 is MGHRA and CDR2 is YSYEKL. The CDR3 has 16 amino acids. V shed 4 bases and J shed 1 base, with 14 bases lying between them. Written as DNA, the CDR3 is TGCGCCAGCAGCCCCCGAGGGGGAAGATCCTACAATGAGCAGTTCTTC. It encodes CASSPRGGRSYNEQFF.

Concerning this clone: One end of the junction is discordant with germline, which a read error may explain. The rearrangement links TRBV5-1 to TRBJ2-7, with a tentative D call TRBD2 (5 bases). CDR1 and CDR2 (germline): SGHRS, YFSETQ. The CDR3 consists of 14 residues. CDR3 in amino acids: CASSPLGHEGERYF. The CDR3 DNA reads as TGCGCCAGCAGCCCCTTGGGCCATGAGGGCGAGCGGTACTTC. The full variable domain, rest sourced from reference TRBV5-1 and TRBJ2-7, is KAGVTQTPRYLIKTRGQQVTLSCSPISGHRSVSWYQQTPGQGLQFLFEYFSETQRNKGNFPGRFSGRQFSNSRSEMNVSTLELGDSALYLCASSPLGHEGERYFGPGTRLTVT.

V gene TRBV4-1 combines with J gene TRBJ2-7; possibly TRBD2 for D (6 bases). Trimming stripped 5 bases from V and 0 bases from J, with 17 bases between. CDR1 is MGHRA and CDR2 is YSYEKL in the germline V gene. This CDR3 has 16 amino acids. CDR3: CASSYGWQGLSYEQYF. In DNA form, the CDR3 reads TGCGCCAGCAGCTATGGCTGGCAGGGACTCTCCTACGAGCAGTACTTC.

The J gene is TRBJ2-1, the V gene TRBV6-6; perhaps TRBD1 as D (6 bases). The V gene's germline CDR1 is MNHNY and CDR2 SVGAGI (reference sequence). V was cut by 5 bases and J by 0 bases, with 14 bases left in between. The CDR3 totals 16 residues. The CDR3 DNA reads TGTGCCAGCAGTCGTCTACAGGGTTCCTCCTACAATGAGCAGTTCTTC. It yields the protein CASSRLQGSSYNEQFF.

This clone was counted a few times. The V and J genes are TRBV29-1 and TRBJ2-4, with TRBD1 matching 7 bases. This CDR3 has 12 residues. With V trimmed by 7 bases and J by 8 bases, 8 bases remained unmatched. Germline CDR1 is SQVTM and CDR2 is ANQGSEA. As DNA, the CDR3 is TGCAGCGGAAGACAGGGTGGGGACATTCAGTACTTC. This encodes CSGRQGGDIQYF.

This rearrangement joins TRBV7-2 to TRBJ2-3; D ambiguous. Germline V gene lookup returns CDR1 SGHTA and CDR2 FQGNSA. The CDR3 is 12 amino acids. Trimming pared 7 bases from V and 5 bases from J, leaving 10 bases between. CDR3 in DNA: TGTGCCAGCACTCCCCGGAGAGATACGCAGTATTTT. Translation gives CASTPRRDTQYF.

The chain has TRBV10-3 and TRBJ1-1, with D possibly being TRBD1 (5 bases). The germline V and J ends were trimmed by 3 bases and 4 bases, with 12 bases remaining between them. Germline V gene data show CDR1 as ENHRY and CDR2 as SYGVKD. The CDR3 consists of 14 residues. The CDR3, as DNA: TGTGCCATCAGTGACAGGGAGGGCAGCACTGAAGCTTTCTTT. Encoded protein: CAISDREGSTEAFF.

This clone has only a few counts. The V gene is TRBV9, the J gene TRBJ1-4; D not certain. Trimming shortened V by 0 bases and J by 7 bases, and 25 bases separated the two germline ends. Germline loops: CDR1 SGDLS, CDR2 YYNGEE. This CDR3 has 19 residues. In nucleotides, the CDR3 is TGTGCCAGCAGCGTAGAACCTCTACGAGCGACGGGCGGAGGTGAAAAACTGTTTTTT. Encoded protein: CASSVEPLRATGGGEKLFF.

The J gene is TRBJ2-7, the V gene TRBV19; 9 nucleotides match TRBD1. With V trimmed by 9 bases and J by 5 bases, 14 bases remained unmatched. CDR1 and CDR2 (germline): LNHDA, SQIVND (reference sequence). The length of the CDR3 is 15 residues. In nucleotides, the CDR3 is TGTGCCAGCAGCGCCGGACAGGGGTCGAGGCACGAGCAGTACTTC. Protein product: CASSAGQGSRHEQYF.

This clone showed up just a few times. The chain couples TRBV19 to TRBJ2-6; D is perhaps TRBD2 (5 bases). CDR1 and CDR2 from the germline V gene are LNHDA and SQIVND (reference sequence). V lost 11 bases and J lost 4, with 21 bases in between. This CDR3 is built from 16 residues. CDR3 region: CASVPARGRGANVLTF. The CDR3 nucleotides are TGTGCCTCCGTACCCGCAAGAGGGCGAGGGGCCAACGTCCTGACTTTC.

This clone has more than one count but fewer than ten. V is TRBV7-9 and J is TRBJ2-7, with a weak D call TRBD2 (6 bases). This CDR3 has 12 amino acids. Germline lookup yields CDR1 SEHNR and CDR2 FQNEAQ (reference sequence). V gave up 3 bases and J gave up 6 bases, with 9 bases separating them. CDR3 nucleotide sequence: TGTGCCAGCAGCTTCGGGGGTTCCGAGCAGTACTTC. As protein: CASSFGGSEQYF.

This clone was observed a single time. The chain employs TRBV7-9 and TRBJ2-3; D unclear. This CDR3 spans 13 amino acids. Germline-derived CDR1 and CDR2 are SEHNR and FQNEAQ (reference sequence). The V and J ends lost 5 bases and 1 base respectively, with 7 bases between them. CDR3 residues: CASSPYGTDTQYF. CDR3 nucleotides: TGTGCCAGCAGCCCCTACGGCACAGATACGCAGTATTTT. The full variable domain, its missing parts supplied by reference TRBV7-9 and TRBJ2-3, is DTGVSQNPRHKITKRGQNVTFRCDPISEHNRLYWYRQTLGQGPEFLTYFQNEAQLEKSRLLSDRFSAERPKGSFSTLEIQRTEQGDSAMYLCASSPYGTDTQYFGPGTRLTVL.

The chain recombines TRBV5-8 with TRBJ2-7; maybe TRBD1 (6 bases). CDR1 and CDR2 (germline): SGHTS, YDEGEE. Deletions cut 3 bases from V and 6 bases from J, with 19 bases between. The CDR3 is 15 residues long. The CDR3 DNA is TGTGCCAGCAGCTCGTCCTCGGACAGTAAGGGCGAGCAGTACTTC. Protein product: CASSSSSDSKGEQYF.

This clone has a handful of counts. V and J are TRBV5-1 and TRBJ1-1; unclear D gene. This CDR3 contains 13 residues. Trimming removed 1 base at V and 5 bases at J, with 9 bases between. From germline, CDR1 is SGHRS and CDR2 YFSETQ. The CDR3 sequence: CASSLPGLTEAFF. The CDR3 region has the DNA TGCGCCAGCAGCTTGCCAGGACTTACTGAAGCTTTCTTT.

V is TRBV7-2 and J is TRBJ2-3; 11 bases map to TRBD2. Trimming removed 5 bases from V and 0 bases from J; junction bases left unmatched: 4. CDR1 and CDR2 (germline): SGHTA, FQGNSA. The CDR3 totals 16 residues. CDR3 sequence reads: CASSPGTSGSTDTQYF. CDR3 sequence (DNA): TGTGCCAGCAGCCCCGGGACTAGCGGAAGCACAGATACGCAGTATTTT.

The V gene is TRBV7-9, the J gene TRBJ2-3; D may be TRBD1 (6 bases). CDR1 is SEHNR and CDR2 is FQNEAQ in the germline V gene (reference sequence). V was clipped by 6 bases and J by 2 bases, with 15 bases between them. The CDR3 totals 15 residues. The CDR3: CASSFGQTLTDTQYF. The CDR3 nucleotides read TGTGCCAGCAGTTTTGGACAGACTCTCACAGATACGCAGTATTTT.

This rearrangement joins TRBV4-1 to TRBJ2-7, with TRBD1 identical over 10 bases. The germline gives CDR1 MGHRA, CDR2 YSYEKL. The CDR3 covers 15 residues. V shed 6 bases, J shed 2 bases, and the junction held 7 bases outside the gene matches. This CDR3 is CASRDRGQGPYEQYF. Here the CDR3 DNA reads TGCGCCAGCAGGGACCGGGGACAGGGGCCCTACGAGCAGTACTTC.

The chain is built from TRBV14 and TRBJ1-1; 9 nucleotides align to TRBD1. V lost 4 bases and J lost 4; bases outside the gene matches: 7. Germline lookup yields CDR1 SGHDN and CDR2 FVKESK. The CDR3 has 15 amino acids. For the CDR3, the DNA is TGTGCCAGCAGCCTGGGACAGGGAGGGGGCACTGAAGCTTTCTTT. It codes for CASSLGQGGGTEAFF.

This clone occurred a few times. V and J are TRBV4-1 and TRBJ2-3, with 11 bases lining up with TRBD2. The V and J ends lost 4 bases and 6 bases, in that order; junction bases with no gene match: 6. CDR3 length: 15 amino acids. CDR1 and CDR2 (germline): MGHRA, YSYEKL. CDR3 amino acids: CASSRTSGGGDTQYF. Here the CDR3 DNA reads TGCGCCAGCAGCCGTACTAGCGGGGGTGGTGATACGCAGTATTTT.

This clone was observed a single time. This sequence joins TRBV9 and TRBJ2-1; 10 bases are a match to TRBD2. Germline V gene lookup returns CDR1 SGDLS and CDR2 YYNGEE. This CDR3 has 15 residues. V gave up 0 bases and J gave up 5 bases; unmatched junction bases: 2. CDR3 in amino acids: CASSVELAGNNEQFF. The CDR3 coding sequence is TGTGCCAGCAGCGTAGAACTAGCGGGAAACAATGAGCAGTTCTTC.

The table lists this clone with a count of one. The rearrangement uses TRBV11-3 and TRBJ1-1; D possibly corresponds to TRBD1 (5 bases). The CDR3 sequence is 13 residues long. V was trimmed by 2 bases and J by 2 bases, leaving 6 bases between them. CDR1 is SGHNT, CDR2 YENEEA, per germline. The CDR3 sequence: CASSLQGNTEAFF. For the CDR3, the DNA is TGTGCCAGCAGCTTACAGGGCAACACTGAAGCTTTCTTT.